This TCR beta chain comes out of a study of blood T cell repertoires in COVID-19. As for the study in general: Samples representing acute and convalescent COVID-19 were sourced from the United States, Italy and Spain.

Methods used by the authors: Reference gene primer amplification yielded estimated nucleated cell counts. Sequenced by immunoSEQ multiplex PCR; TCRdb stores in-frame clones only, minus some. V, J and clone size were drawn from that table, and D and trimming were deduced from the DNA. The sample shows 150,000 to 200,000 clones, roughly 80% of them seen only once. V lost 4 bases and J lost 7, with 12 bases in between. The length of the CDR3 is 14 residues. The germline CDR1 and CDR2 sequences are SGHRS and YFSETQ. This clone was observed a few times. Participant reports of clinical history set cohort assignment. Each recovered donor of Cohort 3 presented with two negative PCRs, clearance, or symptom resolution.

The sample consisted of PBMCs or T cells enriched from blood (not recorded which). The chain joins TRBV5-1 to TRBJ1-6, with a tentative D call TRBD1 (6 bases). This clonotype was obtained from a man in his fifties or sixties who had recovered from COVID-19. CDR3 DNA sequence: TGCGCCAGCAGCCCGGACAGTAGAAATTCACCCCTCCACTTT. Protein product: CASSPDSRNSPLHF. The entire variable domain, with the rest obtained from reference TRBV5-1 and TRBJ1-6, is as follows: KAGVTQTPRYLIKTRGQQVTLSCSPISGHRSVSWYQQTPGQGLQFLFEYFSETQRNKGNFPGRFSGRQFSNSRSEMNVSTLELGDSALYLCASSPDSRNSPLHFGNGTRLTVT.